This TCR delta chain was recovered during a study of gamma-delta T cells after stem cell transplantation. The CDR3 has 18 amino acids. Germline CDR1 and CDR2: GEAIGNYY and EKD. TCRdb used CATT to re-call clones from the RT-PCR reads. This table has approximately 2,200 delta-chain clones, about 1.1% appearing once. To note about this clone: A far larger clone is off by one base, so a read error is likely. Other DNA sequences within the sample encode an identical CDR3.

The origin of this receptor is a human donor. It is not recorded whose cells these are; they may come from a transplant donor. The chain links TRDV2 to TRDJ1; 12 bases agree with TRDD3. The sequencing input was gamma-delta T cells. CDR3 nucleotide sequence: TGTGCCTGTGACACCGGAGGTGTACTGGGGGATACCCCCGATAAGCTCATCTTT. Encoded protein: CACDTGGVLGDTPDKLIF.